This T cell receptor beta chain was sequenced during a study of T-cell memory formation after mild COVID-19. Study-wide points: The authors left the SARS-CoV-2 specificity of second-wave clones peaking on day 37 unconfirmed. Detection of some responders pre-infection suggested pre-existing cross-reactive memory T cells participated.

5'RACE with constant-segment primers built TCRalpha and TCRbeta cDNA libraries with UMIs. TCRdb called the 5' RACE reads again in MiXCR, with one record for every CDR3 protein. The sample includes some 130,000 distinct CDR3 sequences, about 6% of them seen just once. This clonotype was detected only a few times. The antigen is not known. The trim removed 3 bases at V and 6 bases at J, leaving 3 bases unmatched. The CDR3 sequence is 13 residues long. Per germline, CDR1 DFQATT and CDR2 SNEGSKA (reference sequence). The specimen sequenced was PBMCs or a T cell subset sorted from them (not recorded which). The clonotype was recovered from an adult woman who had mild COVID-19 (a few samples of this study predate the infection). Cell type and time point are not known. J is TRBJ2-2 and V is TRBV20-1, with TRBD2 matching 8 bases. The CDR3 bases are TGCAGTGCTAGCGGGACTAGTGCCGGGGAGCTGTTTTTT. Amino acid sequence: CSASGTSAGELFF.